The 28 T cell receptor beta chains given below trace back to one sample, sequenced in a study of lung T cells in sarcoidosis with Löfgren's syndrome. MiXCR, applied by TCRdb to the reads, yields one record per CDR3 protein. This repertoire shows 4,000 or so distinct CDR3 sequences, 20% to 25% found once; its top ten account for approximately 8%. Sample: CD4+ T cells from bronchoalveolar lavage. These receptors all stem from a human donor with sarcoidosis (Löfgren's syndrome or another form), or a control subject (not recorded which).

This clonotype is labeled medium-sized. V gene TRBV2 combines with J gene TRBJ1-6; D remains unclear. V was cut by 3 bases and J by 6 bases, with 12 bases left in between. Germline assignment: CDR1 SNHLY and CDR2 FYNNEI. The CDR3 runs to 15 residues. The CDR3 spells CASSDYRASNSPLHF. The CDR3 DNA sequence: TGTGCCAGCAGTGATTACAGAGCGTCTAATTCACCCCTCCACTTT. The complete variable domain, with remaining parts taken from reference TRBV2 and TRBJ1-6, reads EPEVTQTPSHQVTQMGQEVILRCVPISNHLYFYWYRQILGQKVEFLVSFYNNEISEKSEIFDDQFSVERPDGSNFTLKIRSTKLEDSAMYFCASSDYRASNSPLHFGNGTRLTVT.

This clonotype is judged medium-sized. This chain links TRBV5-4 with TRBJ2-1; unclear D gene. The CDR3 sequence is 16 residues long. Trimming stripped 0 bases from V and 0 bases from J, with 10 bases between. The germline gives CDR1 SGHNT, CDR2 YYREEE (reference sequence). CDR3 in DNA: TGTGCCAGCAGCTTGGGAACAGTTCTCTCCTACAATGAGCAGTTCTTC. It specifies CASSLGTVLSYNEQFF.

This clonotype is labeled as large (0.1 to 1%). The CDR3 region is CASSSSNARGPQHF. The CDR3 bases are TGTGCCAGCAGCTCATCCAACGCAAGAGGGCCCCAGCATTTT. J is TRBJ1-5 and V is TRBV12-3 or TRBV12-4; D gene unclear. The CDR3 sequence is 14 residues long. The ends were cut back, 6 bases at V and 9 bases at J, with 18 bases in the middle.

This clonotype counts as medium-sized. The chain couples TRBV7-2 to TRBJ2-1; D unresolved. The V gene lost 6 bases and the J gene lost 6 bases, with 3 bases spanning the gap. The germline CDR1 and CDR2 sequences are SGHTA and FQGNSA. The CDR3 length is 10 residues. The CDR3 loop is CASSFNEQFF. The CDR3 coding sequence is TGTGCCAGCAGTTTCAATGAGCAGTTCTTC.

The CDR3 loop reads CASSYRGGGYEQYF. The CDR3 bases are TGTGCCAGCAGTTACCGCGGGGGGGGATACGAGCAGTACTTC. This chain links TRBV6-6 with TRBJ2-7; 9 nucleotides align to TRBD2. This CDR3 is 14 amino acids long. CDR1 and CDR2 (germline): MNHNY, SVGAGI (reference sequence). V gave up 2 bases and J gave up 4 bases; unmatched junction bases: 3.

This clonotype was seen many times. The chain is built from TRBV29-1 and TRBJ2-3; 8 bases agree with TRBD1. CDR1 and CDR2 from the germline V gene are SQVTM and ANQGSEA. CDR3 size: 16 residues. V lost 8 bases, J lost 1 base, and 14 bases stayed unmatched. In nucleotides, the CDR3 is TGCAGCTTAATCCCCGGGACAGGAGGCCGCACAGATACGCAGTATTTT. Translated, it gives CSLIPGTGGRTDTQYF.

By sample fraction, this clonotype is medium-sized. V and J are TRBV6-2 or TRBV6-3 and TRBJ1-1; TRBD1 matches at 8 bases. The CDR3 loop spans 16 amino acids. Per the germline V gene, CDR1 is MNHEY and CDR2 is SVGEGT. The junction had 8 bases not matched to a gene; V was cut back by 5 bases and J by 0 bases. CDR3 in amino acids: CASSTQGAYMNTEAFF. As DNA, the CDR3 is TGTGCCAGCAGTACCCAGGGGGCGTACATGAACACTGAAGCTTTCTTT.

As to this clonotype: One end of the junction fails to match germline, which may point to a read error. This sequence joins TRBV6-1 and TRBJ2-6; a possible D gene is TRBD1 (5 bases). Germline V CDR1 and CDR2: MNHNS, SASEGT. This CDR3 has 16 amino acids. CDR3 sequence reads: CASSRIRRSGANALTF. The CDR3 coding sequence is TGTGCCAGCAGTCGGATTCGGCGCTCTGGGGCCAACGCCCTGACTTTC.

This clonotype was picked up many times. The chain links TRBV4-2 to TRBJ2-7, with D unresolved. The germline CDR1 and CDR2 sequences are LGHNA and YNFKEQ. V shed 0 bases and J shed 6 bases, with 18 bases lying between them. The CDR3 has 16 amino acids. The CDR3 DNA reads TGTGCCAGCAGCCAAGAGGCTACCACTGGGCTCGCCGAGCAGTACTTC. Amino acids: CASSQEATTGLAEQYF.

This clonotype is labeled as medium-sized. V gene TRBV27 combines with J gene TRBJ1-6; perhaps TRBD1 as D (5 bases). CDR3 size: 19 residues. CDR1 is MNHEY and CDR2 is SMNVEV in the germline V gene (reference sequence). The V gene lost 0 bases and the J gene lost 11 bases, with 26 bases spanning the gap. The CDR3 DNA is TGTGCCAGCAGTTTATCTAGGGGTTTCGGGGCTTCAAAGGGGCCACCCCTCCACTTT. Protein: CASSLSRGFGASKGPPLHF.

This clonotype was seen at least ten times. The rearrangement joins TRBV11-2 to TRBJ2-1, with D perhaps being TRBD1 or TRBD2 (6 bases each). This CDR3 has 13 residues. Looked up from germline, CDR1 is SGHAT and CDR2 is FQNNGV. The V gene lost 0 bases and the J gene lost 12 bases, with 12 bases spanning the gap. The CDR3 loop is CASSLEVRGRQFF. In DNA form, the CDR3 reads TGTGCCAGCAGCTTAGAGGTCCGGGGGCGGCAGTTCTTC.

This clonotype is labeled as medium-sized. V usage is TRBV28 and J usage is TRBJ1-3, with D maybe TRBD1 (6 bases). Per the germline V gene, CDR1 is MDHEN and CDR2 is SYDVKM. V lost 5 bases to trimming and J lost 3 bases, with 17 bases between them. This CDR3 has 16 residues. CDR3 bases: TGTGCCAGCAGTACGGGGGGGCGCTTTCTTGGAAACACCATATATTTT. This codes for CASSTGGRFLGNTIYF.

Worth noting for this clonotype: A clone one base away is much larger, so this may be a read error. The CDR3 DNA sequence: TGTGCCAGCAGCAAGGGGATGAGCACCGGGGAGCTGTTTTTT. Its translation: CASSKGMSTGELFF. The chain has TRBV12-3 or TRBV12-4 and TRBJ2-2, with D tentatively TRBD1 (5 bases). The ends were cut back, 6 bases at V and 4 bases at J, with 12 bases in the middle. This CDR3 comprises 14 residues.

This clonotype is deemed medium-sized. The chain uses TRBV25-1 and TRBJ2-1; D gene ambiguous. Germline V gives CDR1 MGHDK, CDR2 SYGVNS. There are 13 residues in the CDR3. Between the trimmed V and J ends, which lost 7 bases and 2 bases, there was a span of 9 bases. The CDR3 region is CASKSDAYNEQFF. The CDR3 bases are TGTGCCAGCAAAAGTGACGCCTACAATGAGCAGTTCTTC.

This clonotype came up many times. J is TRBJ1-1 and V is TRBV7-2; D uncertain. The germline CDR1 and CDR2 sequences are SGHTA and FQGNSA. The length of the CDR3 is 13 residues. V lost 2 bases to trimming and J lost 1 base, with 5 bases between them. In DNA form, the CDR3 reads TGTGCCAGCAGCTTATCCGAGAACACTGAAGCTTTCTTT. Protein: CASSLSENTEAFF. The full variable domain, rest sourced from reference TRBV7-2 and TRBJ1-1, is GAGVSQSPSNKVTEKGKDVELRCDPISGHTALYWYRQSLGQGLEFLIYFQGNSAPDKSGLPSDRFSAERTGGSVSTLTIQRTQQEDSAVYLCASSLSENTEAFFGQGTRLTVV.

This clonotype is termed medium-sized. This chain uses TRBV27 with TRBJ1-2, with TRBD1 matching over 9 bases. The CDR3 is 14 amino acids. The junction had 6 bases not matched to a gene; V was cut back by 2 bases and J by 8 bases. CDR1 and CDR2 (germline): MNHEY, SMNVEV (reference sequence). DNA for the CDR3: TGTGCCAGCAGTTTAAAACAGGGGGCAGGGGGCTACACCTTC. Encoded protein: CASSLKQGAGGYTF.

As concerns this clonotype: A junction boundary mismatches the germline segment, possibly from a read error. V is TRBV20-1 and J is TRBJ1-5, with a tentative D call TRBD1 (6 bases). Germline loops: CDR1 DFQATT, CDR2 SNEGSKA (reference sequence). CDR3 size: 13 residues. In DNA form, the CDR3 reads TGCAGTGCACAACCGGGTTCCCAGGGGCCCCGGCATTTT. It yields the protein CSAQPGSQGPRHF.

At least ten counts were recorded for this clonotype. The chain recombines TRBV10-3 with TRBJ2-2, with a weak D call TRBD1 (6 bases). Germline CDR1 and CDR2: ENHRY and SYGVKD. The CDR3 loop spans 14 amino acids. The ends were cut back, 4 bases at V and 4 bases at J, with 10 bases in the middle. CDR3 coding DNA: TGTGCCATCAGTGCCAGGGGCGGCACCGGGGAGCTGTTTTTT. Translated, it gives CAISARGGTGELFF.

This clonotype is medium-sized (0.01 to 0.1%) within its sample. The chain recombines TRBV4-1 with TRBJ1-3; no definite D call. Germline CDR1 MGHRA, CDR2 YSYEKL. CDR3 length: 15 amino acids. V lost 0 bases and J 1 base, leaving 7 bases between the germline ends. The CDR3 reads CASSQDTGSGNTIYF. In DNA, the CDR3 is TGCGCCAGCAGCCAAGATACGGGTTCTGGAAACACCATATATTTT.

By share of the sample, this clonotype is medium-sized. The chain combines TRBV6-1 with TRBJ2-7, with D possibly being TRBD2 (6 bases). Germline lookup yields CDR1 MNHNS and CDR2 SASEGT. The V and J ends lost 6 bases and 3 bases respectively, with 15 bases between them. This CDR3 comprises 14 residues. The chain's CDR3 is CASRLEEGRYEQYF. CDR3 bases: TGTGCCAGCAGGTTAGAGGAGGGCCGCTACGAGCAGTACTTC.

In its sample, this clonotype is medium-sized. The chain has TRBV7-9 and TRBJ2-1; 7 nucleotides match TRBD2. Germline CDR1 reads SEHNR; CDR2 reads FQNEAQ (reference sequence). The CDR3 extends over 17 amino acids. V gave up 2 bases and J gave up 1 base; unmatched junction bases: 8. The chain's CDR3 is CASSLLDQRGSYNEQFF. The CDR3 DNA sequence: TGTGCCAGCAGCTTACTTGACCAGCGGGGATCCTACAATGAGCAGTTCTTC.

This clonotype showed up many times. This chain connects TRBV5-1 to TRBJ2-1; TRBD1 matches 7 bases. J lost 2 bases, V lost 4 bases, and 9 bases had no gene match. There are 16 residues in the CDR3. Germline-derived CDR1 and CDR2 are SGHRS and YFSETQ. The CDR3 reads CASSPGDRPTYNEQFF. The CDR3 DNA is TGCGCCAGCAGCCCAGGGGACAGACCCACCTACAATGAGCAGTTCTTC.

This clonotype has at least ten counts. This chain uses TRBV5-5 with TRBJ1-1; tentative D call: TRBD1 (5 bases). Germline lookup yields CDR1 SGHKS and CDR2 YYEKEE (reference sequence). The CDR3 consists of 17 residues. V lost 5 bases, J lost 4 bases, and 24 bases lay in between. The CDR3 DNA follows: TGTGCCAGCAGGGAGTCGACAGAGAGGGCCTTCGGCACTGAAGCTTTCTTT. Amino acids: CASRESTERAFGTEAFF.

At least ten counts were recorded for this clonotype. The rearrangement links TRBV12-3 or TRBV12-4 to TRBJ2-2; tentative D call: TRBD1 (6 bases). The CDR3 spans 15 residues. Trimming cost V 6 bases and J 2 bases, with 13 bases left between them. The DNA for the CDR3 is TGTGCCAGCAGAGGCAAACAGGGAAACACCGGGGAGCTGTTTTTT. This sequence encodes CASRGKQGNTGELFF.

Relative to its sample, this clonotype is large. The V call is TRBV6-1, the J call TRBJ2-7; the D gene is possibly TRBD1 (6 bases). CDR1 MNHNS and CDR2 SASEGT come from the germline V gene. The CDR3 extends over 14 amino acids. The ends were cut back, 8 bases at V and 2 bases at J, with 16 bases in the middle. The CDR3 loop is CASALRGPAYEQYF. CDR3 nucleotide sequence: TGTGCCAGCGCCCTCAGGGGCCCCGCCTACGAGCAGTACTTC.

This clonotype was detected ten times or more. V and J are TRBV5-1 and TRBJ2-3; D unresolved. CDR3 length: 15 amino acids. CDR1 and CDR2 (germline): SGHRS, YFSETQ. Trimming removed 0 bases at V and 3 bases at J, with 11 bases between. The CDR3 DNA sequence: TGCGCCAGCAGCTTGGAATTGGCTGGAACAGATACGCAGTATTTT. Amino acid sequence: CASSLELAGTDTQYF. The full variable domain, with the rest looked up from reference TRBV5-1 and TRBJ2-3, is KAGVTQTPRYLIKTRGQQVTLSCSPISGHRSVSWYQQTPGQGLQFLFEYFSETQRNKGNFPGRFSGRQFSNSRSEMNVSTLELGDSALYLCASSLELAGTDTQYFGPGTRLTVL.

In its sample, this clonotype is medium-sized. The chain recombines TRBV15 with TRBJ1-5, with D tentatively TRBD1 (5 bases). The CDR3 length is 14 residues. Germline V gene sequence: CDR1 LNHNV, CDR2 YYDKDF (reference sequence). The V end lost 8 bases, the J end lost 2 bases, and 13 bases lay between the germline ends. In DNA, the CDR3 is TGTGCCACCCGAAGGGGAATGGGCAATCAGCCCCAGCATTTT. Translated: CATRRGMGNQPQHF.

In its sample, this clonotype ranks as medium-sized. The chain joins TRBV19 to TRBJ2-3; 10 bases are shared with TRBD2. This CDR3 comprises 17 residues. V trimming: 5 bases; J trimming: 1 base; junction bases outside the gene matches: 9. Germline CDR1 reads LNHDA; CDR2 reads SQIVND (reference sequence). The CDR3 DNA follows: TGTGCCAGTAGTGCCCTCCGTGGGACTAGCGGCACAGATACGCAGTATTTT. It encodes CASSALRGTSGTDTQYF.